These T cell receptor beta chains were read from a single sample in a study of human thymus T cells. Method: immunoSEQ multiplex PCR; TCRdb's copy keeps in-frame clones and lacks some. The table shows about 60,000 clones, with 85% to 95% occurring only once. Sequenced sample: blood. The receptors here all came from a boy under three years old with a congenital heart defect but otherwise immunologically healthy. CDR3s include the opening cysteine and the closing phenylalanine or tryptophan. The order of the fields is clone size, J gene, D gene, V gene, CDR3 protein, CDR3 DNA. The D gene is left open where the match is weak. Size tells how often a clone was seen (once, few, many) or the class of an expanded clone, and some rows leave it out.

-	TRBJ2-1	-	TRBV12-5	CASERGAYNEQFF	TGTGCTAGTGAAAGGGGAGCCTACAATGAGCAGTTCTTC
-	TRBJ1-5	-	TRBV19	CASSMLRAFNQPQHF	TGTGCCAGTAGTATGTTAAGGGCCTTTAATCAGCCCCAGCATTTT
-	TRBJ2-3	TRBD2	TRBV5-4	CASSLGLATDTQYF	TGTGCCAGCAGCTTGGGACTAGCGACAGATACGCAGTATTTT
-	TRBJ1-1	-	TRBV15	CATSRDFSLNTEAFF	TGTGCCACCAGCAGAGATTTTTCTTTGAACACTGAAGCTTTCTTT
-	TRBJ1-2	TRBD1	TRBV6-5	CASSGDSTLRGYTF	TGTGCCAGCAGCGGGGACAGCACTTTAAGAGGCTACACCTTC
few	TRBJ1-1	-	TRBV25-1	CASSTLANTEAFF	TGTGCCAGCAGTACCCTGGCGAACACTGAAGCTTTCTTT
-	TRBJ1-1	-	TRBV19	CASSIGQNTEAFF	TGTGCCAGTAGTATAGGTCAGAACACTGAAGCTTTCTTT
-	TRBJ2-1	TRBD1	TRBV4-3	CASSQDLLGQGYNEQFF	TGCGCCAGCAGCCAAGATTTGTTGGGACAGGGGTACAATGAGCAGTTCTTC
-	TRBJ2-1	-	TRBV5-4	CASSLARQPSYNEQFF	TGTGCCAGCAGCTTGGCCCGACAGCCCTCCTACAATGAGCAGTTCTTC
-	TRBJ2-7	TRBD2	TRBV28	CASSLGLAGAIPYEQYF	TGTGCCAGCAGTTTGGGTCTAGCGGGAGCTATACCCTACGAGCAGTACTTC
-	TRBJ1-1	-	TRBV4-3	CASSQDRNTEAFF	TGCGCCAGCAGCCAAGACAGGAACACTGAAGCTTTCTTT
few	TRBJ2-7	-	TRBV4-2	CASSSARDFEQYF	TGTGCCAGCAGCTCTGCGCGGGACTTCGAGCAGTACTTC
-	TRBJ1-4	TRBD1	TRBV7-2	CASSPHRGPNEKLFF	TGTGCCAGCAGTCCCCACAGGGGGCCTAATGAAAAACTGTTTTTT
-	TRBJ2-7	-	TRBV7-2	CASSLSGSYEQYF	TGTGCCAGCAGCCTTAGCGGCTCCTACGAGCAGTACTTC
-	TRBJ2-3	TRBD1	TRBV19	CASSIDMRTGDTQYF	TGTGCCAGTAGTATAGATATGCGGACAGGGGATACGCAGTATTTT
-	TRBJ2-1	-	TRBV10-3	CAISDSSDHYNEQFF	TGTGCCATCAGTGATTCCTCGGACCACTACAATGAGCAGTTCTTC
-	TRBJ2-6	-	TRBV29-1	CSVRYSGANVLTF	TGCAGCGTTCGATACTCTGGGGCCAACGTCCTGACTTTC
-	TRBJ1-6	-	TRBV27	CASSFEGVTPLHF	TGTGCCAGCAGTTTTGAGGGCGTTACACCCCTCCACTTT
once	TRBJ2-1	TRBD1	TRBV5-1	CASIKGDRDSNEQFF	TGCGCCAGCATCAAGGGGGACAGAGACTCCAATGAGCAGTTCTTC
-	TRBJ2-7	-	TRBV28	CASSFRDIEQYF	TGTGCCAGCAGTTTCAGGGACATCGAGCAGTACTTC
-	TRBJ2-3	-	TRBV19	CASSPQVRLTDTQYF	TGTGCCAGTAGTCCCCAGGTCCGGCTGACAGATACGCAGTATTTT
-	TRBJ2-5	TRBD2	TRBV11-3	CASSSSTSGGGETQYF	TGTGCCAGCAGCTCCTCGACTAGCGGGGGTGGGGAGACCCAGTACTTC
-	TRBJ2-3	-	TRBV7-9	CASSLDWGSTDTQYF	TGTGCCAGCAGCTTAGATTGGGGGAGCACAGATACGCAGTATTTT
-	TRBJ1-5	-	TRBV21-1	CASSKGRAQEGNQPQHF	TGTGCCAGCAGCAAAGGGCGTGCCCAGGAGGGGAATCAGCCCCAGCATTTT
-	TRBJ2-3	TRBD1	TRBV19	CASSDPGQGTDTQYF	TGTGCCAGTAGTGATCCGGGACAGGGTACAGATACGCAGTATTTT
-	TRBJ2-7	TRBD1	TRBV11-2	CASSSQGQRAYEQYF	TGTGCCAGCAGCAGTCAGGGACAGAGGGCCTACGAGCAGTACTTC
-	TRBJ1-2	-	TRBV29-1	CSSRGQLNYGYTF	TGCAGCTCACGCGGACAGCTTAACTATGGCTACACCTTC
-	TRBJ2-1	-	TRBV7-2	CASSLLGRHNEQFF	TGTGCCAGCAGCTTATTAGGGCGGCACAATGAGCAGTTCTTC
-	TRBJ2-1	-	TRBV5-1	CASSLTGALVF	TGCGCCAGCAGCTTGACGGGTGCCCTGGTCTTC
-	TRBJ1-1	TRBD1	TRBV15	CATSSRDRGTEAFF	TGTGCCACCAGCAGCCGGGACAGGGGCACTGAAGCTTTCTTT
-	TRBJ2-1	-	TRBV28	CASSFDEQFF	TGTGCCAGCAGTTTTGATGAGCAGTTCTTC
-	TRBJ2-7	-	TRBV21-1	CASSKAGGYEQYF	TGTGCCAGCAGCAAAGCAGGGGGCTACGAGCAGTACTTC
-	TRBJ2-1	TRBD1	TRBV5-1	CASSLAGTAYNEQFF	TGCGCCAGCAGCTTGGCCGGGACAGCCTACAATGAGCAGTTCTTC
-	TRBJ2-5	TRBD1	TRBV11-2	CASSPKVRTGVFETQYF	TGTGCCAGCAGCCCCAAGGTCCGGACAGGGGTTTTTGAGACCCAGTACTTC